This T cell receptor (beta chain) comes out of a study of lymphopenia after photon versus proton radiotherapy. Clones were sequenced by immunoSEQ multiplex PCR, and TCRdb holds only the in-frame ones, with some missing. The repertoire holds 65,000 to 85,000 clones, with 85% to 95% as singletons. The table lists this clone with a few counts. As yet, its antigen is unknown. Notes on the study in general: Post-nadir TCR diversity decline inversely tracked overall survival among those who died.

CDR1 is WNHNN, CDR2 SYGVQD, per germline (reference sequence). V was clipped by 5 bases and J by 4 bases, with 11 bases between them. The CDR3 is 13 residues long. Specimen: peripheral blood, collected from a patient treated with photon-based radiotherapy. The TCR sequence derives from a woman in her 40s with cholangiocarcinoma. The chain uses TRBV10-1 and TRBJ1-1; possibly TRBD1 for D (5 bases). The CDR3 DNA sequence: TGCGCCAGCAGTCACGACAGATCCACTGAAGCTTTCTTT. Its translation is CASSHDRSTEAFF.